The 25 T cell receptor beta chains in this list originate from one sample, sequenced in a study of Ad26.COV2.S vaccination and SARS-CoV-2 variants. Assay: immunoSEQ multiplex PCR; the TCRdb copy retains only in-frame clones and omits some. This sample has about 500,000 clones; 80% to 90% occur once, and the top ten carry 1.5% to 2%. Treatment in this sample: approximately 18 received Ad26.COV2.S at low or high dose, single or two shots; about 5 received placebo; per-sample allocation not given. Sampling was done on day 63 after the first vaccine or placebo injection. The sequenced sample was peripheral blood, obtained in a trial of Ad26.COV2.S vaccine versus placebo. The receptor set was obtained from a person aged 18-60 years who received the Ad26.COV2.S COVID-19 vaccine or a placebo.

V is TRBV28 and J is TRBJ2-1; TRBD1 aligns across 8 bases. There are 17 residues in the CDR3. With 4 bases clipped from V and 4 bases from J, the junction kept 12 bases outside the gene matches. CDR1 is MDHEN, CDR2 SYDVKM, per germline. This CDR3 reads CASSSDRVRSEYNEQFF. The CDR3 region has the DNA TGTGCCAGCAGTTCGGACAGGGTTAGGTCGGAGTACAATGAGCAGTTCTTC.

Note on this clone: This same CDR3 is encoded by further DNA sequences in the sample. The rearrangement joins TRBV7-8 to TRBJ1-1; D unresolved. V lost 5 bases and J 2 bases, leaving 9 bases between the germline ends. Germline assignment: CDR1 SGHVS and CDR2 FQNEAQ. This CDR3 region has 13 residues. CDR3 protein: CASSLGTNTEAFF. For the CDR3, the DNA is TGTGCCAGCAGCCTTGGAACTAACACTGAAGCTTTCTTT.

The table lists this clone with a few counts. CDR3 DNA: TGCGCCAGCAGCTTGGGAGGTCATGGGAGCCAGCCCCAGCATTTT. Its protein is CASSLGGHGSQPQHF. This chain links TRBV5-1 with TRBJ1-5; no clear D. This CDR3 spans 15 amino acids. The V end lost 0 bases, the J end lost 7 bases, and 14 bases lay between the germline ends. The germline gives CDR1 SGHRS, CDR2 YFSETQ.

The rearrangement uses TRBV7-8 and TRBJ2-7, with D possibly TRBD1 on 5 matching bases. There are 15 residues in the CDR3. Germline assignment: CDR1 SGHVS and CDR2 FQNEAQ. The V gene lost 4 bases and the J gene lost 1 base, with 14 bases spanning the gap. CDR3 nucleotide sequence: TGTGCCAGCAGCTCGACAGAGACCCTGTCCTACGAGCAGTACTTC. Translated, it gives CASSSTETLSYEQYF.

V is TRBV28 and J is TRBJ1-4, with D perhaps TRBD1 (6 bases). Germline-derived CDR1 and CDR2 are MDHEN and SYDVKM. The CDR3 contains 15 residues. Trimming pared 2 bases from V and 10 bases from J, leaving 17 bases between. The CDR3 protein is CASSLPNRAPGKLFF. Here the CDR3 DNA reads TGTGCCAGCAGTTTACCAAACAGGGCGCCAGGAAAACTGTTTTTT.

The rearrangement links TRBV3-1 (or the pseudogene TRBV3-2) to TRBJ1-6, with a possible D match to TRBD1 (5 bases). The CDR3 loop spans 14 amino acids. The V gene lost 6 bases and the J gene lost 10 bases, with 16 bases spanning the gap. In germline, CDR1 is LGHDT, CDR2 YNNKEL (reference sequence). The CDR3 DNA is TGTGCCAGCAGTCATTGGGGCCAGCGGTCACCCCTCCACTTT. Encoded protein: CASSHWGQRSPLHF.

The chain combines TRBV4-2 with TRBJ2-3, with 8 positions matching TRBD2. Trimming cost V 0 bases and J 2 bases; bases outside gene matches: 10. Germline CDR1 and CDR2: LGHNA and YNFKEQ. The CDR3 totals 18 residues. Written as DNA, the CDR3 is TGTGCCAGCAGCCAAGAAGGAGTCGGCGGGGGGCCCACAGATACGCAGTATTTT. The encoded protein is CASSQEGVGGGPTDTQYF.

This chain joins TRBV30 and TRBJ2-1, with 12 bases lining up with TRBD2. The V gene's germline CDR1 is GTSNPN and CDR2 SVGIG (reference sequence). The CDR3 has 14 residues. Unmatched junction bases numbered 4, after V lost 8 bases and J lost 2 bases. This chain's CDR3 is CASRLAGAYNEQFF. Written as DNA, the CDR3 is TGTGCCAGCCGACTAGCGGGAGCCTACAATGAGCAGTTCTTC.

The chain carries TRBV25-1 and TRBJ1-4; TRBD1 aligns across 8 bases. Germline V gene lookup returns CDR1 MGHDK and CDR2 SYGVNS. There are 15 residues in the CDR3. J lost 7 bases, V lost 6 bases, and 10 bases had no gene match. In nucleotides, the CDR3 is TGTGCCAGCAGGGATACCCAGGGGGCTGTTGAAAAACTGTTTTTT. Translated, it gives CASRDTQGAVEKLFF.

The chain couples TRBV5-8 to TRBJ1-1, with TRBD1 as a possible D gene (5 bases). V lost 4 bases to trimming and J lost 10 bases, with 17 bases between them. CDR1 SGHTS and CDR2 YDEGEE come from the germline V gene. The CDR3 loop spans 13 amino acids. CDR3: CASSPWAGTGAFF. CDR3 bases: TGTGCCAGCAGCCCCTGGGCGGGGACCGGAGCTTTCTTT.

DNA for the CDR3: TGTGCCAGCTCACCAGTCCTAGCCTACGAGCAGTACTTC. Its translation is CASSPVLAYEQYF. The gene calls are TRBV18 and TRBJ2-7; no firm D call. The germline V gene encodes CDR1 KGHSH and CDR2 LQKENI. CDR3 length: 13 amino acids. Trimming left V 2 bases short and J 2 bases short, with 7 bases between.

This clone showed up just a few times. The V and J genes are TRBV4-1 and TRBJ1-5; tentatively, D is TRBD1 (6 bases). V gave up 1 base and J gave up 3 bases, with 13 bases separating them. CDR3 size: 16 residues. Germline values: CDR1 MGHRA, CDR2 YSYEKL. The CDR3 region is CASSQAGGSYNQPQHF. The CDR3 DNA sequence: TGCGCCAGCAGCCAAGCGGGGGGCAGTTACAATCAGCCCCAGCATTTT.

The CDR3 region has the DNA TGTGCCAGCAGCTTCGGTCCGGGCGAGCAGTACTTC. Translation: CASSFGPGEQYF. The chain uses TRBV5-6 and TRBJ2-7, with D unclear. The germline CDR1 and CDR2 sequences are SGHDT and YYEEEE. With 2 bases removed from V and 6 bases from J, the gap between germline ends came to 9 bases. The CDR3 loop spans 12 amino acids.

This clone was picked up one time. The rearrangement links TRBV7-3 to TRBJ2-3, with TRBD2 identical over 7 bases. There are 15 residues in the CDR3. The germline gives CDR1 SGHTA, CDR2 FQGTGA. J gave up 3 bases and V 1 base, and 4 bases lay outside the gene matches. The CDR3 loop reads CASSLMSGETDTQYF. CDR3 coding DNA: TGTGCCAGCAGCTTAATGAGCGGGGAGACAGATACGCAGTATTTT.

This clone was seen a single time. The CDR3 bases are TGTGCCAGCTCATCCTTAGCTGGGCAGACTACCCAAGCCGGGGAGCTGTTTTTT. This encodes CASSSLAGQTTQAGELFF. The V and J genes are TRBV18 and TRBJ2-2, with D possibly matching TRBD2 (5 bases). Germline V lookup: CDR1 KGHSH, CDR2 LQKENI. CDR3 length: 18 amino acids. Trimming left V 5 bases short and J 6 bases short, with 25 bases between.

The chain carries TRBV14 and TRBJ2-1; tentative D call: TRBD2 (6 bases). The CDR3 runs 17 residues. With 0 bases removed from V and 4 bases from J, the gap between germline ends came to 16 bases. Germline V CDR1 and CDR2: SGHDN, FVKESK. DNA for the CDR3: TGTGCCAGCAGCCAAGATCGGGCACTAGCTAAATACAATGAGCAGTTCTTC. It translates to CASSQDRALAKYNEQFF.

The V and J genes are TRBV19 and TRBJ2-2; the D gene is possibly TRBD1 (5 bases). Trimming took off 5 bases at V and 4 bases at J, with 17 bases between the two ends. CDR1 is LNHDA and CDR2 is SQIVND in the germline V gene (reference sequence). This CDR3 comprises 16 residues. This CDR3 is CASSPLEAGRTGELFF. The CDR3 DNA reads as TGTGCCAGTAGTCCCCTCGAGGCAGGGCGCACCGGGGAGCTGTTTTTT.

The CDR3 loop reads CASSLTGGSRETQYF. DNA for the CDR3: TGTGCCAGCAGCTTGACAGGGGGGAGTCGGGAGACCCAGTACTTC. The chain has TRBV7-2 and TRBJ2-5; the match to TRBD1 covers 9 bases. Trimming at V came to 3 bases and at J to 5 bases, leaving 7 bases not matched to a gene. The CDR3 is 15 amino acids. Germline V lookup: CDR1 SGHTA, CDR2 FQGNSA.

CDR3 protein: CASSPLTGTIGEKLFF. DNA for the CDR3: TGTGCCAGCAGCCCCCTAACCGGGACAATAGGTGAAAAACTGTTTTTT. V and J are TRBV11-2 and TRBJ1-4; tentatively, D is TRBD1 (6 bases). V was trimmed by 5 bases and J by 7 bases, leaving 20 bases between them. Germline CDR1 and CDR2: SGHAT and FQNNGV. The CDR3 consists of 16 residues.

The chain carries TRBV5-5 and TRBJ1-2; TRBD1 agrees at 7 bases. Germline V gene sequence: CDR1 SGHKS, CDR2 YYEKEE (reference sequence). The V gene end was trimmed by 3 bases and the J gene end by 5 bases; junction bases not matched to a gene: 4. The CDR3 consists of 13 residues. The CDR3 nucleotides are TGTGCCAGCAGCTCGGACAGGCATTATGGCTACACCTTC. Residues: CASSSDRHYGYTF.

This clone was seen a handful of times. The genes are TRBV7-6 and TRBJ1-6; D is perhaps TRBD1 (6 bases). Trimming removed 4 bases at V and 3 bases at J, with 19 bases between. The CDR3 loop spans 18 amino acids. Germline V gene data show CDR1 as SGHVS and CDR2 as FNYEAQ. The CDR3, as DNA: TGTGCCAGCAGCTCACACCAAGGGACAAGACACTATAATTCACCCCTCCACTTT. Amino acid sequence: CASSSHQGTRHYNSPLHF.

The rearrangement uses TRBV18 and TRBJ2-1, with D maybe TRBD2 (6 bases). V lost 1 base, J lost 5 bases, and 12 bases lay in between. The CDR3 loop spans 15 amino acids. The germline V gene has CDR1 KGHSH and CDR2 LQKENI. CDR3: CASSPLGDWNNEQFF. The CDR3 DNA reads as TGTGCCAGCTCACCACTCGGGGACTGGAACAATGAGCAGTTCTTC. The complete variable domain, with remaining parts taken from reference TRBV18 and TRBJ2-1, reads NAGVMQNPRHLVRRRGQEARLRCSPMKGHSHVYWYRQLPEEGLKFMVYLQKENIIDESGMPKERFSAEFPKEGPSILRIQQVVRGDSAAYFCASSPLGDWNNEQFFGPGTRLTVL.

This chain connects TRBV19 to TRBJ2-1, with 8 bases fitting TRBD2. This CDR3 comprises 15 residues. Trimming cost V 8 bases and J 7 bases; bases outside gene matches: 13. Germline V CDR1 and CDR2: LNHDA, SQIVND (reference sequence). In DNA form, the CDR3 reads TGTGCCAGTGCCAAGTCGAGCGGGAGTAAAAATGAGCAGTTCTTC. Translation: CASAKSSGSKNEQFF. The full variable domain, its missing parts supplied by reference TRBV19 and TRBJ2-1, is DGGITQSPKYLFRKEGQNVTLSCEQNLNHDAMYWYRQDPGQGLRLIYYSQIVNDFQKGDIAEGYSVSREKKESFPLTVTSAQKNPTAFYLCASAKSSGSKNEQFFGPGTRLTVL.

The chain recombines TRBV29-1 with TRBJ2-5, with D perhaps matching TRBD2 (6 bases). The length of the CDR3 is 13 residues. Trimming pared 7 bases from V and 3 bases from J, leaving 15 bases between. Per germline, CDR1 SQVTM and CDR2 ANQGSEA. The CDR3 coding sequence is TGCAGCGGGGAAGCCTCGGGAGAAGAGACCCAGTACTTC. Its protein is CSGEASGEETQYF.

This clone was detected only once. The chain links TRBV2 to TRBJ2-1, with TRBD2 matching over 11 bases. This CDR3 has 16 residues. After removal of 6 bases from V and 8 bases from J, the junction contained 12 bases not matched to a gene. Germline V gene lookup returns CDR1 SNHLY and CDR2 FYNNEI. This CDR3 is CASRSLLSGRVDEQFF. CDR3 nucleotide sequence: TGTGCCAGCAGGTCTCTACTTAGCGGGAGGGTTGATGAGCAGTTCTTC.